This TCR beta chain was recovered during a study of shared clonotypes between healthy human individuals. Points from the study as a whole: Non-shared clonotypes displayed generation probabilities falling below those of clonotypes present in all four donors. Approximately 5.4% of naive CD4 clonotypes were common to several donors.

Remarks on this clone: Its antigen is undetermined.

Only Caucasian adults living in Nashville, Tennessee made up the donor group. Naive CD45RA+ and memory CD45RA-negative subsets were split from CD4+ cells. Clones were sequenced by immunoSEQ multiplex PCR, and TCRdb holds only the in-frame ones, with some missing. The sample has roughly 2.2 million clones, about 92% seen once. In germline, CDR1 is SQVTM, CDR2 ANQGSEA. V was pared by 6 bases and J by 6 bases, with 8 bases between. The CDR3 length is 11 residues. Sequenced: naive CD4+ T cells from PBMCs. Subset in this sample: CD45RA+ positively selected. V is TRBV29-1 and J is TRBJ2-2; D remains ambiguous. The sequence derives from a man aged 18 to 29 in good health. Some clones in this sample may be carry-over from other donors' samples. CDR3 nucleotides: TGCAGCGTACCTAACGCCGGGGAGCTGTTTTTT. This codes for CSVPNAGELFF.